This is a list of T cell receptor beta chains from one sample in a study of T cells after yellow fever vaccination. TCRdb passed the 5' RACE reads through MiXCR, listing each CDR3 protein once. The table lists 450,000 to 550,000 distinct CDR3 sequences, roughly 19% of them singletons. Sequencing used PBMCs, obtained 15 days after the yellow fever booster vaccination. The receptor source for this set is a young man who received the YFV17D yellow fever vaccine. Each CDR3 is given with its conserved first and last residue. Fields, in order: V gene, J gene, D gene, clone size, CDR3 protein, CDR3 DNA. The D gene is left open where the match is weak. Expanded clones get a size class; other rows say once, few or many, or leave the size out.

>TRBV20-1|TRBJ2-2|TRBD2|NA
CSARVSGRVNTGELFF
TGCAGTGCTAGGGTTAGCGGGAGGGTGAACACCGGGGAGCTGTTTTTT
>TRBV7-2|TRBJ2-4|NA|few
CASSFGKNIQYF
TGTGCCAGCAGCTTCGGGAAAAACATTCAGTACTTC
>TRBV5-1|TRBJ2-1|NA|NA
CASSLGWSGSYNEQFF
TGCGCCAGCAGCTTGGGCTGGTCGGGCTCCTACAATGAGCAGTTCTTC
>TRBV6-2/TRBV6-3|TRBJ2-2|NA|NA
CASSYLSGELFF
TGTGCCAGCAGTTACCTGTCCGGGGAGCTGTTTTTT
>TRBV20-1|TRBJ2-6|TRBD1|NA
CSATTGAGANVLTF
TGCAGTGCCACAACAGGGGCTGGGGCCAACGTCCTGACTTTC
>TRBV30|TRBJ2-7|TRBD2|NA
CAWRGTSGYEQYF
TGTGCCTGGAGGGGGACTAGCGGTTACGAGCAGTACTTC
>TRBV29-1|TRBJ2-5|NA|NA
CSLSRGAGLETQYF
TGCAGCCTATCAAGGGGGGCTGGTTTGGAGACCCAGTACTTC
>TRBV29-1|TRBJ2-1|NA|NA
CSVAGTGREYNEQFF
TGCAGCGTTGCGGGGACCGGTCGGGAATACAATGAGCAGTTCTTC
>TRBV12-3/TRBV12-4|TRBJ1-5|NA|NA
CASSWTLNQPQHF
TGTGCCAGCAGTTGGACACTAAATCAGCCCCAGCATTTT
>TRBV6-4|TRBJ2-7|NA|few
CASRTQEGDETEIYEQYF
TGTGCCAGCAGAACCCAAGAGGGGGACGAGACAGAGATTTACGAGCAGTACTTC
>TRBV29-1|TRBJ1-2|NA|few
CSVESQGYGYTF
TGCAGCGTTGAGTCTCAGGGGTATGGCTACACCTTC
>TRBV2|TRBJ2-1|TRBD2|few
CASSPLPGLAEFNEQFF
TGTGCCAGCAGCCCTCTCCCGGGACTAGCGGAGTTCAATGAGCAGTTCTTC
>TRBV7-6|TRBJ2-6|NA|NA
CASRQIPSGVGANVLTF
TGTGCCAGCCGCCAGATCCCCTCAGGGGTCGGGGCCAACGTCCTGACTTTC
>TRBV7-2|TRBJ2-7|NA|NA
CASSPHAYEQYF
TGTGCCAGCAGCCCTCACGCCTACGAGCAGTACTTC
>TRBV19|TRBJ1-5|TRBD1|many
CASSRTGLDQPQHF
TGTGCCAGTAGTCGGACAGGGTTGGATCAGCCCCAGCATTTT
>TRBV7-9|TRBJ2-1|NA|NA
CASSLELGVTLDEQFF
TGTGCCAGCAGCTTAGAGCTGGGGGTAACCTTGGATGAGCAGTTCTTC
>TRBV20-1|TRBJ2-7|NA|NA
CSARGLELAYEQYF
TGCAGTGCTAGAGGGCTGGAACTAGCCTACGAGCAGTACTTC
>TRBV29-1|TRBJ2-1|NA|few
CSVVRDGYNEQFF
TGCAGCGTTGTTCGGGACGGATACAATGAGCAGTTCTTC
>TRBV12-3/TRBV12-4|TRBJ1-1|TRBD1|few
CASSLGQGLEAFF
TGTGCCAGCAGCCTGGGACAGGGCCTTGAAGCTTTCTTT
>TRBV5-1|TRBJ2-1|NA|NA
CASSLPVAWGNEQFF
TGCGCCAGCAGCCTGCCGGTGGCATGGGGGAATGAGCAGTTCTTC
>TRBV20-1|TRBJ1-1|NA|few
CSASPRGLGGPEAFF
TGCAGTGCTAGCCCCCGGGGGTTGGGAGGACCTGAAGCTTTCTTT
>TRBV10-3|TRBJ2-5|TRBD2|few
CASRAGDHQTQYF
TGTGCCTCCCGAGCGGGAGATCATCAGACCCAGTACTTC
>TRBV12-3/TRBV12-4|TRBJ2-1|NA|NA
CASSLVVLNEQFF
TGTGCCAGCAGTTTAGTGGTGCTGAATGAGCAGTTCTTC
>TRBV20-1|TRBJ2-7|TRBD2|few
CSARGGTSGTSYEQYF
TGCAGTGCTAGAGGGGGGACTAGCGGGACTTCCTACGAGCAGTACTTC
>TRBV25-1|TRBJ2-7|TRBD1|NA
CASSRQGLSGYEQYF
TGTGCCAGCAGCCGACAGGGGTTGTCTGGATACGAGCAGTACTTC
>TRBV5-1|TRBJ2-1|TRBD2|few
CASSLIGGRAHNEQFF
TGCGCCAGCAGCTTGATCGGCGGGAGGGCCCACAATGAGCAGTTCTTC
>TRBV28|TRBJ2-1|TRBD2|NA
CTSRPGLAETGNEQFF
TGTACCAGCAGGCCGGGACTAGCGGAAACGGGGAATGAGCAGTTCTTC
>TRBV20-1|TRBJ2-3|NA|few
CSVSRGEDTQYF
TGCAGTGTCAGCAGGGGAGAGGATACGCAGTATTTT
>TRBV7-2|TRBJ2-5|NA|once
CASTKSGPTGIETQYF
TGTGCCAGCACCAAGTCGGGCCCCACCGGAATAGAGACCCAGTACTTC
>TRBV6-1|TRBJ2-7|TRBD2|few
CASSPRTSGVSEQYF
TGTGCCAGCAGTCCGAGGACTAGCGGTGTTAGCGAGCAGTACTTC
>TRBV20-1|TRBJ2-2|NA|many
CSASRQANTGELFF
TGCAGTGCTAGCCGACAGGCGAACACCGGGGAGCTGTTTTTT
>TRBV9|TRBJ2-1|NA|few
CASSAGNEQFF
TGTGCCAGCAGTGCCGGGAATGAGCAGTTCTTC
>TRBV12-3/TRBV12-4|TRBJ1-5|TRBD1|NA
CASSWDRGGQPQHF
TGTGCCAGCAGCTGGGACAGGGGAGGTCAGCCCCAGCATTTT
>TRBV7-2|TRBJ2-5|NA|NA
CASSAPPKTQYF
TGTGCCAGCAGCGCCCCTCCTAAAACCCAGTACTTC
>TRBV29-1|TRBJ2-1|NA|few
CSSLGRDDYNEQFF
TGCAGCTCCCTGGGGCGTGACGACTACAATGAGCAGTTCTTC
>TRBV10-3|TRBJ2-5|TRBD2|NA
CAISPRTSGTQETQYF
TGTGCCATCAGCCCCCGGACTAGCGGGACGCAAGAGACCCAGTACTTC
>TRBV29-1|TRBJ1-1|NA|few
CSVGGGVVVNTEAFF
TGCAGCGTCGGCGGGGGGGTAGTGGTGAACACTGAAGCTTTCTTT
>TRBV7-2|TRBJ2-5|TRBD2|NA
CASISERLAGRETQYF
TGTGCCAGCATCTCCGAGCGACTAGCGGGACGAGAGACCCAGTACTTC
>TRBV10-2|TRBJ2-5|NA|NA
CASRRSPQETQYF
TGCGCCAGCAGAAGGAGTCCCCAAGAGACCCAGTACTTC
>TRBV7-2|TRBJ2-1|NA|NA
CASSPPLNEQFF
TGTGCCAGCAGCCCGCCCCTGAATGAGCAGTTCTTC
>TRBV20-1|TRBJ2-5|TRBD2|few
CSAGGLGRAVETQYF
TGCAGTGCCGGGGGGCTCGGGAGGGCCGTTGAGACCCAGTACTTC
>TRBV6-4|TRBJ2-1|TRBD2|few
CASSDGGGGMNEQFF
TGTGCCAGCAGTGACGGTGGCGGGGGGATGAATGAGCAGTTCTTC
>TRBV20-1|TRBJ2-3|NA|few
CSAIRDSTDTQYF
TGCAGTGCTATCCGGGACAGCACAGATACGCAGTATTTT
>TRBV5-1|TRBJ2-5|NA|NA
CASRLGTGPSETQYF
TGCGCCAGTCGTCTTGGAACGGGACCCTCAGAGACCCAGTACTTC
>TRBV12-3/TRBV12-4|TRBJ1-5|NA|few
CASSNPTDIFSNQPQHF
TGTGCCAGCAGCAACCCTACAGACATTTTTAGCAATCAGCCCCAGCATTTT
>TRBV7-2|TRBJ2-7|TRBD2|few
CASSSLPTSGPFSEQYF
TGTGCCAGCAGCTCCCTCCCGACTAGCGGGCCGTTCTCCGAGCAGTACTTC
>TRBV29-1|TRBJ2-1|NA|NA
CSVPKSGGTGERDEQFF
TGCAGCGTTCCAAAGAGCGGGGGGACAGGGGAAAGGGATGAGCAGTTCTTC
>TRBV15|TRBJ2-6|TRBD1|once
CATSRQTGVGANVLTF
TGTGCCACCAGCAGACAGACAGGGGTTGGGGCCAACGTCCTGACTTTC